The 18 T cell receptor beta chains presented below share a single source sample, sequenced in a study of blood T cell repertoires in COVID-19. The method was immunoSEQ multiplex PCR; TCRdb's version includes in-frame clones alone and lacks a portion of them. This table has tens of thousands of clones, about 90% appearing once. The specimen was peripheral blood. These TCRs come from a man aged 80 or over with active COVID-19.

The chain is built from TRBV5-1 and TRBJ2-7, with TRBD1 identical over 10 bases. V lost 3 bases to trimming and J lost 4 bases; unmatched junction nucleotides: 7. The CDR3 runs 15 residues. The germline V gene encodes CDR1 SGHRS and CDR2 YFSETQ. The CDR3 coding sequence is TGCGCCAGCAGCTCAACCGGACAGGGGGGGTACGAGCAGTACTTC. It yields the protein CASSSTGQGGYEQYF.

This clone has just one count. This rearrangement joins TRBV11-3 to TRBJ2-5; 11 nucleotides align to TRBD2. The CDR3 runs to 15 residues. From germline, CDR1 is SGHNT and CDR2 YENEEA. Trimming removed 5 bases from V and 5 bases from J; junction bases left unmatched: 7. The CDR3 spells CASSVGTSGRETQYF. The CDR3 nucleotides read TGTGCCAGCAGCGTGGGGACTAGCGGCAGGGAGACCCAGTACTTC.

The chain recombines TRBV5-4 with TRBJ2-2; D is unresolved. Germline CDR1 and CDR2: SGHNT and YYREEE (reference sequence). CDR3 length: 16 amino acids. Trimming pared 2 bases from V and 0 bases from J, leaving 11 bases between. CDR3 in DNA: TGTGCCAGCAGCTTTCAGATCCAATCGAACACCGGGGAGCTGTTTTTT. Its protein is CASSFQIQSNTGELFF.

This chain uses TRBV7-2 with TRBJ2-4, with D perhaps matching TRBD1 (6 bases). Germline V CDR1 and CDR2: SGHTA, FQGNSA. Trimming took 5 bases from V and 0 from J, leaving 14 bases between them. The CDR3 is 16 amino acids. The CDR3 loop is CASSTQGALAKNIQYF. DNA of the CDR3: TGTGCCAGCAGCACACAGGGTGCCCTAGCCAAAAACATTCAGTACTTC.

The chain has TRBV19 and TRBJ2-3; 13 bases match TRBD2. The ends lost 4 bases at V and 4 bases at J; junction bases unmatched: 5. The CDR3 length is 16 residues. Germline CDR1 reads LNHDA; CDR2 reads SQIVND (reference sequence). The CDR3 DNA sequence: TGTGCCAGTAGTACCAGGACTAGCGGGAGCCCAGATACGCAGTATTTT. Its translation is CASSTRTSGSPDTQYF.

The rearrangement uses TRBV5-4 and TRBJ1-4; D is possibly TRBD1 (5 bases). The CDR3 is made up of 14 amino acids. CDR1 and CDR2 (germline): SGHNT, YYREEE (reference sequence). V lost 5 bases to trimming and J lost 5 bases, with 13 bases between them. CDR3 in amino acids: CASRADSKNEKLFF. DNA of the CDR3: TGTGCCAGCAGGGCCGACAGCAAGAATGAAAAACTGTTTTTT.

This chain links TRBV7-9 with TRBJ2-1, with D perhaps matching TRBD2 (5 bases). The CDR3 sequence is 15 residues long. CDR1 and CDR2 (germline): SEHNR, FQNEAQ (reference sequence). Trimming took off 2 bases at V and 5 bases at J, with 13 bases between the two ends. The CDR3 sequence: CASSLRGLPDNEQFF. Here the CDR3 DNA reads TGTGCCAGCAGCTTAAGAGGGCTACCTGACAATGAGCAGTTCTTC.

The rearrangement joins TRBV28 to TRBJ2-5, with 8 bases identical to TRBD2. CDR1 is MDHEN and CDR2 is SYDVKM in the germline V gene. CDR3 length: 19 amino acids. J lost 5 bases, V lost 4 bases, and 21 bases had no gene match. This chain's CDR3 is CASSSGRWREATGLETQYF. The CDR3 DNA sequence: TGTGCCAGCAGTTCGGGAAGGTGGCGGGAGGCTACGGGTTTGGAGACCCAGTACTTC.

CDR3 loop: CASSYQGRYNYGYTF. In DNA, the CDR3 is TGTGCCAGCAGTTACCAGGGGCGGTATAACTATGGCTACACCTTC. V gene TRBV6-2 or TRBV6-3 combines with J gene TRBJ1-2; maybe TRBD1 (6 bases). Trimming pared 2 bases from V and 1 base from J, leaving 11 bases between. CDR1 and CDR2 (germline): MNHEY, SVGEGT. The CDR3 runs 15 residues.

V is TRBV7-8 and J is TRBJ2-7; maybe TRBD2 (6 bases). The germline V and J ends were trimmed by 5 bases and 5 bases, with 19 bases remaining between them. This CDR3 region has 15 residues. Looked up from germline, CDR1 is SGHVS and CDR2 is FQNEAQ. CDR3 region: CASSVFSGRTDEQYF. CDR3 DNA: TGTGCCAGCAGCGTCTTTAGCGGAAGAACAGACGAGCAGTACTTC.

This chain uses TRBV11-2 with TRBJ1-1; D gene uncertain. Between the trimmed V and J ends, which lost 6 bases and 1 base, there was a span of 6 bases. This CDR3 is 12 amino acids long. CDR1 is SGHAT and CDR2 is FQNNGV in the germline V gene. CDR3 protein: CASRGGNTEAFF. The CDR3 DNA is TGTGCCAGCAGAGGAGGGAACACTGAAGCTTTCTTT.

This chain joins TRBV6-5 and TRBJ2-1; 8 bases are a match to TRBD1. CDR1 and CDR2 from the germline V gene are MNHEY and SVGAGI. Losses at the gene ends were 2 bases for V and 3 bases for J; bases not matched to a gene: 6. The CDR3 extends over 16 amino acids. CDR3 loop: CASSYKGTGVYNEQFF. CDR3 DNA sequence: TGTGCCAGCAGTTACAAGGGGACAGGAGTCTACAATGAGCAGTTCTTC.

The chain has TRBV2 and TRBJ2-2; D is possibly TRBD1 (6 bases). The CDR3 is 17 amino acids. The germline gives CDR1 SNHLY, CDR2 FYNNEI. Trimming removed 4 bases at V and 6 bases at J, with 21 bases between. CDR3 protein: CASSGNQGYRAPGELFF. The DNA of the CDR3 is TGTGCCAGCAGTGGAAATCAGGGGTACAGGGCGCCCGGGGAGCTGTTTTTT.

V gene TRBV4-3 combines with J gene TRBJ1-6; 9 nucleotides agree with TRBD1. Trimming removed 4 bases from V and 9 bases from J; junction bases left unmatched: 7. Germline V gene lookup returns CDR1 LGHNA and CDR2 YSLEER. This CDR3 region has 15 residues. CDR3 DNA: TGCGCCAGCAGCCGGAGCCCGACAGGGGGTTCACCCCTCCACTTT. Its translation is CASSRSPTGGSPLHF.

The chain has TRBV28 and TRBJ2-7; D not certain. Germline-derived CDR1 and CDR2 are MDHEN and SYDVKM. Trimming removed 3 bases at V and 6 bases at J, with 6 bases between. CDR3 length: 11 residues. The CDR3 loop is CASSLLSEQYF. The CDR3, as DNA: TGTGCCAGCAGTTTGTTGAGCGAGCAGTACTTC.

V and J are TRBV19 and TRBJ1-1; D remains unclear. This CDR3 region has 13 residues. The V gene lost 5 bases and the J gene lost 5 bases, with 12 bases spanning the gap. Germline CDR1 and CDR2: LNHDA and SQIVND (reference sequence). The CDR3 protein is CASSSGVWTEAFF. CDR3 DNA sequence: TGTGCCAGTAGTTCCGGGGTTTGGACTGAAGCTTTCTTT.

The CDR3 loop is CASRGQGADGYTF. For the CDR3, the DNA is TGTGCCAGCAGGGGACAGGGGGCAGATGGCTACACCTTC. The rearrangement joins TRBV6-5 to TRBJ1-2, with 12 nucleotides matching TRBD1. The trim removed 6 bases at V and 6 bases at J, leaving 2 bases unmatched. There are 13 residues in the CDR3. Germline V gene sequence: CDR1 MNHEY, CDR2 SVGAGI.

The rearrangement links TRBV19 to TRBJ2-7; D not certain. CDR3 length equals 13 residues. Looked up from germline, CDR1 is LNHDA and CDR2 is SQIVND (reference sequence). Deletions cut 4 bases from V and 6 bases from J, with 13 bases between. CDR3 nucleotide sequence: TGTGCCAGTAGTAATCAGGTCCAGACCGAGCAGTACTTC. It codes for CASSNQVQTEQYF.